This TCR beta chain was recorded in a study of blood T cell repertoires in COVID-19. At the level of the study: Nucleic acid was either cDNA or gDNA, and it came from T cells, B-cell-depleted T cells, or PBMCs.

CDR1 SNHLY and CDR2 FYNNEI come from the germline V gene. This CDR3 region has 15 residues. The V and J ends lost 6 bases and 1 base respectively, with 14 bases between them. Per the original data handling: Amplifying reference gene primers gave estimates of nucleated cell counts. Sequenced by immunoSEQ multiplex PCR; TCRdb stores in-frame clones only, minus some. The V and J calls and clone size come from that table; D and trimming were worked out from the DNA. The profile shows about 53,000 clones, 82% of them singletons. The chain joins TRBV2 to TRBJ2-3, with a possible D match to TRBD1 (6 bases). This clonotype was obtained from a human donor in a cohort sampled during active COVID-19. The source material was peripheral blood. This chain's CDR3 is CASRGTGLGTDTQYF. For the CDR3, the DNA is TGTGCCAGCAGGGGTACAGGGTTAGGCACAGATACGCAGTATTTT.